Detailed here is one T cell receptor (beta chain). Antigen specificity is unknown. In preparing the TRB cDNA libraries, 5' RACE with UMI labels was used. TCRdb reanalyzed the 5' RACE reads and collapses them to one entry per CDR3 protein, without DNA. The sample yields 100,000 to 150,000 distinct CDR3 sequences, of which the top ten take up approximately 0.29%. The CDR3 length is 14 residues. Looked up from germline, CDR1 is MDHEN and CDR2 is SYDVKM. These data come from a study of CXCR3-negative and CXCR3-positive naive CD8 T cells. General study results and limits: In cryopreserved cells, CXCR3 expression partially decreased, and fresh PBMCs were used in most assays. Diversity proved comparably high across both naive subsets and much lower in memory CD8+ cells.

The source material was naive CXCR3- CD8+ T cells from blood. The subset here: CD45RO-CCR7+CD27+CD95- naive CD8+ T cells lacking CXCR3 (TNR3-). V usage is TRBV28 and J usage is TRBJ2-7; absent DNA, TCRdb's TRBD2 call cannot be checked. The TCR comes from a human donor in good health. Some clones in this sample may be carry-over from other donors' samples. The CDR3 loop reads CASSTAGIAYEQYF.